This is a list of T cell receptor beta chains from one sample in a study of shared clonotypes between healthy human individuals. Profiled with immunoSEQ multiplex PCR; TCRdb holds only in-frame clones, not every one. Among roughly 2.2 million clones listed, 85% to 95% were seen once. The sample consisted of naive CD4+ T cells from PBMCs. The receptors originated from a man between 18 and 35 years old in good health. Some clones in this sample may be carry-over from other donors' samples. CDR3s include the opening cysteine and the closing phenylalanine or tryptophan.

J	V	CDR3
TRBJ2-5	TRBV18	CASSPMQGSQETQYF
TRBJ1-1	TRBV6-5	CASSPGYQNTEAFF
TRBJ1-2	TRBV28	CASTLRTGGNGYTF
TRBJ2-5	TRBV7-3	CASSFGGKETQYF
TRBJ1-1	TRBV20-1	CSGGTEAFF
TRBJ2-2	TRBV5-1	CASSRLGQNTGELFF
TRBJ2-5	TRBV4-1	CASSRPLGRQQETQYF
TRBJ2-1	TRBV29-1	CSVERLAGVSSYNEQFF
TRBJ2-5	TRBV28	CASSLARPAGTQYF
TRBJ2-1	TRBV7-6	CASSLPGWDEQFF
TRBJ1-1	TRBV7-2	CASSLMGGYTEAFF
TRBJ1-2	TRBV28	CASSRPSGYTGYTF
TRBJ2-7	TRBV18	CASSRSSTSGSSYEQYF
-	TRBV30	CAWSVTGSYEQYF
TRBJ2-7	TRBV14	CASSQIPGLYEQYF
TRBJ2-7	TRBV13	CASSSLGEQYF
TRBJ1-1	TRBV11-2	CASSSGIDTEAFF
TRBJ1-4	TRBV30	CAWSRADNEKLFF
TRBJ2-5	TRBV6-1	CASRPRGETQYF
TRBJ2-7	TRBV6-5	CASSYSTNGGYEQYF
TRBJ1-1	TRBV28	CASSSIGFAGGLSGEAFF
TRBJ2-2	TRBV7-9	CASSPRAGNTGELFF
TRBJ2-7	TRBV6-6	CASSYGDAYEQYF
TRBJ1-5	TRBV6-1	CASSAQAGTGIQPQHF
TRBJ2-7	TRBV7-2	CASRVTGGPDEQYF